This entry lists 32 T cell receptor beta chains sequenced from one sample in a study of T cells after posttransplantation cyclophosphamide. The assay was immunoSEQ multiplex PCR, and TCRdb's table has in-frame clones only and misses some. Recorded here are approximately 24,000 clones, none singletons. Sequencing input: PBMCs. All receptors derive from a woman aged 60-75 years in good health, CMV-negative, and a related stem cell transplant donor.

The chain uses TRBV6-6 and TRBJ1-5; D remains unclear. CDR1 and CDR2 from the germline V gene are MNHNY and SVGAGI (reference sequence). The CDR3 totals 14 residues. V dropped 2 bases and J dropped 1 base, with 6 bases sitting between them. CDR3 region: CASSYSASNQPQHF. CDR3 nucleotides: TGTGCCAGCAGTTACAGCGCAAGCAATCAGCCCCAGCATTTT.

This clone came up many times. This chain joins TRBV4-2 and TRBJ1-1; D possibly corresponds to TRBD1 (6 bases). In germline, CDR1 is LGHNA, CDR2 YNFKEQ. CDR3 length: 15 residues. V dropped 0 bases and J dropped 6 bases, with 14 bases sitting between them. CDR3 nucleotide sequence: TGTGCCAGCAGCCAAGAGGGTGGCAGGGGCGCTGAAGCTTTCTTT. Its protein product is CASSQEGGRGAEAFF.

This clone was seen many times. The chain carries TRBV6-5 and TRBJ2-7, with a weak D call TRBD2 (5 bases). CDR1 MNHEY and CDR2 SVGAGI come from the germline V gene. The V end lost 0 bases, the J end lost 8 bases, and 11 bases lay between the germline ends. This CDR3 has 13 amino acids. The CDR3 is CASSYSYGVQQYF. The CDR3 region has the DNA TGTGCCAGCAGTTACTCCTACGGGGTGCAGCAGTACTTC.

This clone was seen at least ten times. The J gene is TRBJ1-1, the V gene TRBV29-1; D unclear. V was trimmed by 7 bases and J by 4 bases, leaving 13 bases between them. This CDR3 is built from 12 residues. Germline assignment: CDR1 SQVTM and CDR2 ANQGSEA. The CDR3 DNA sequence: TGCAGCGGGCGTATACCGGGCACTGAAGCTTTCTTT. Its translation is CSGRIPGTEAFF. Filled out from reference TRBV29-1 and TRBJ1-1, the complete variable domain reads SAVISQKPSRDICQRGTSLTIQCQVDSQVTMMFWYRQQPGQSLTLIATANQGSEATYESGFVIDKFPISRPNLTFSTLTVSNMSPEDSSIYLCSGRIPGTEAFFGQGTRLTVV.

This chain uses TRBV4-2 with TRBJ2-5, with 9 bases that match TRBD2. The CDR3 runs 14 residues. CDR1 and CDR2 (germline): LGHNA, YNFKEQ. V shed 4 bases and J 3 bases; nucleotides not matched to a gene: 3. In nucleotides, the CDR3 is TGTGCCAGCAGCCGCGGGGGGGGAGAAGAGACCCAGTACTTC. Its translation: CASSRGGGEETQYF.

This clone was recorded many times. The rearrangement uses TRBV10-3 and TRBJ1-1; 8 bases line up with TRBD1. Unmatched junction bases numbered 9, after V lost 11 bases and J lost 1 base. Germline V lookup: CDR1 ENHRY, CDR2 SYGVKD. CDR3 length equals 14 residues. In DNA, the CDR3 is TGTGCCGCGAATGACAGGGGATGGAACACTGAAGCTTTCTTT. Residues: CAANDRGWNTEAFF.

The sample holds a few counts of this clone. The gene calls are TRBV7-6 and TRBJ2-3, with a tentative D call TRBD2 (6 bases). The CDR3 contains 16 residues. Germline CDR1 SGHVS, CDR2 FNYEAQ. The V end lost 2 bases, the J end lost 1 base, and 13 bases lay between the germline ends. The CDR3 is CASSLSGTSRTDTQYF. The CDR3 bases are TGTGCCAGCAGCTTAAGCGGTACTAGCCGCACAGATACGCAGTATTTT. Full variable domain (missing parts from reference TRBV7-6 and TRBJ2-3): GAGVSQSPRYKVTKRGQDVALRCDPISGHVSLYWYRQALGQGPEFLTYFNYEAQQDKSGLPNDRFSAERPEGSISTLTIQRTEQRDSAMYRCASSLSGTSRTDTQYFGPGTRLTVL.

At least ten counts were recorded for this clone. The CDR3 sequence is CASSLSGAQNYGYTF. The CDR3 DNA reads as TGTGCCAGCAGCTTATCGGGTGCGCAAAACTATGGCTACACCTTC. The rearrangement links TRBV11-1 to TRBJ1-2; D is unclear. Germline V CDR1 and CDR2: SGHAT, FQDESV (reference sequence). The CDR3 runs 15 residues. Trimming stripped 2 bases from V and 2 bases from J, with 12 bases between.

This clone came up a few times. The chain combines TRBV29-1 with TRBJ2-5; D ambiguous. The V end lost 3 bases, the J end lost 2 bases, and 7 bases lay between the germline ends. Germline V gene sequence: CDR1 SQVTM, CDR2 ANQGSEA. The CDR3 contains 12 residues. CDR3: CSVDHRQETQYF. CDR3 nucleotides: TGCAGCGTTGACCACAGACAAGAGACCCAGTACTTC.

The chain recombines TRBV28 with TRBJ2-1; D is uncertain. CDR1 and CDR2 (germline): MDHEN, SYDVKM. The ends were cut back, 2 bases at V and 8 bases at J, with 13 bases in the middle. The CDR3 runs 14 residues. The DNA for the CDR3 is TGTGCCAGCAGTTTAAGCCCGTTGCTCGATGAGCAGTTCTTC. Translated, it gives CASSLSPLLDEQFF.

This clone was picked up a small number of times. This rearrangement joins TRBV29-1 to TRBJ2-7, with 7 bases aligning to TRBD2. There are 11 residues in the CDR3. J lost 4 bases, V lost 6 bases, and 3 bases had no gene match. Per germline, CDR1 SQVTM and CDR2 ANQGSEA. The CDR3 nucleotides read TGCAGCGTAGCGGGGAAATACGAGCAGTACTTC. This translates into CSVAGKYEQYF.

Ten or more counts support this clone. The chain joins TRBV7-2 to TRBJ1-1, with TRBD1 matching 8 bases. CDR1 and CDR2 (germline): SGHTA, FQGNSA. J was trimmed by 1 base and V by 6 bases; bases with no gene match: 7. The CDR3 consists of 15 residues. The chain's CDR3 is CASRRQGAGNTEAFF. The DNA for the CDR3 is TGTGCCAGCAGGAGGCAGGGGGCTGGGAACACTGAAGCTTTCTTT.

This clone showed up many times. The chain uses TRBV28 and TRBJ2-3; tentative D call: TRBD2 (6 bases). The length of the CDR3 is 13 residues. Trimming took 7 bases from V and 3 from J, leaving 11 bases between them. CDR1 MDHEN and CDR2 SYDVKM come from the germline V gene. The CDR3 bases are TGTGCCAGCAATCACGGGGGAACAGATACGCAGTATTTT. It codes for CASNHGGTDTQYF.

The sample holds many counts of this clone. The V gene is TRBV6-5, the J gene TRBJ1-6; 7 bases fit TRBD1. The CDR3 spans 16 residues. Germline-derived CDR1 and CDR2 are MNHEY and SVGAGI. Trimming took 0 bases from V and 9 from J; bases not matched to a gene: 8. CDR3 in DNA: TGTGCCAGCAGTTACTCGACTCGACAGGGTGGTTCACCCCTCCACTTT. The encoded protein is CASSYSTRQGGSPLHF.

This clone was observed a few times. V is TRBV30 and J is TRBJ2-1, with D hard to call. This CDR3 is 12 amino acids long. Germline V lookup: CDR1 GTSNPN, CDR2 SVGIG (reference sequence). Trimming cost V 0 bases and J 6 bases, with 6 bases left between them. The CDR3 is CAWSVRFNEQFF. The CDR3 DNA reads TGTGCCTGGAGTGTACGGTTCAATGAGCAGTTCTTC.

This clone appeared many times. V is TRBV5-1 and J is TRBJ2-5; D is possibly TRBD1 (5 bases). CDR1 and CDR2 from the germline V gene are SGHRS and YFSETQ. The CDR3 length is 17 residues. The ends were cut back, 0 bases at V and 9 bases at J, with 24 bases in the middle. For the CDR3, the DNA is TGCGCCAGCAGCTTGGAAGGGTCAGGGCCTGCCAACCGGCCCCAGTACTTC. Its protein is CASSLEGSGPANRPQYF.

CDR3 protein: CASSVSGGPNTGELFF. The CDR3, as DNA: TGTGCCAGCAGCGTTTCGGGGGGGCCAAACACCGGGGAGCTGTTTTTT. The chain has TRBV9 and TRBJ2-2; 8 bases map to TRBD2. CDR1 and CDR2 (germline): SGDLS, YYNGEE. The CDR3 is 16 residues long. V was pared by 2 bases and J by 2 bases, with 5 bases of the junction left unmatched.

Regarding this clone: A clone one base away is much larger, so this may be a read error. The V call is TRBV25-1, the J call TRBJ1-6, with D hard to call. This CDR3 is built from 15 residues. With 2 bases removed from V and 0 bases from J, the gap between germline ends came to 5 bases. Per germline, CDR1 MGHDK and CDR2 SYGVNS. CDR3 amino acids: CASSEPSSYNSPLHF. In nucleotides, the CDR3 is TGTGCCAGCAGTGAACCGAGCTCCTATAATTCACCCCTCCACTTT. Full variable domain (remainder filled in from reference TRBV25-1 and TRBJ1-6): EADIYQTPRYLVIGTGKKITLECSQTMGHDKMYWYQQDPGMELHLIHYSYGVNSTEKGDLSSESTVSRIRTEHFPLTLESARPSHTSQYLCASSEPSSYNSPLHFGNGTRLTVT.

There are many counts of this clone. V gene TRBV7-3 combines with J gene TRBJ2-1; 11 positions match TRBD2. J lost 7 bases, V lost 6 bases, and 8 bases had no gene match. CDR1 is SGHTA, CDR2 FQGTGA, per germline. The CDR3 has 15 residues. CDR3 amino acids: CASSLAGGPRNEQFF. The DNA for the CDR3 is TGTGCCAGCAGTTTAGCGGGAGGGCCTCGGAATGAGCAGTTCTTC. Full variable domain (outside the CDR3, taken from reference TRBV7-3 and TRBJ2-1): GAGVSQTPSNKVTEKGKYVELRCDPISGHTALYWYRQSLGQGPEFLIYFQGTGAADDSGLPNDRFFAVRPEGSVSTLKIQRTERGDSAVYLCASSLAGGPRNEQFFGPGTRLTVL.

This clone showed up many times. The chain has TRBV7-2 and TRBJ2-7, with D tentatively TRBD1 (5 bases). The V end was cut by 5 bases, the J end by 2 bases, with 10 bases between. Per the germline V gene, CDR1 is SGHTA and CDR2 is FQGNSA. This CDR3 is built from 13 residues. The CDR3 is CASSPRQTYEQYV. CDR3 in DNA: TGTGCCAGCAGCCCCCGACAGACCTACGAGCAGTACGTC.

The V and J genes are TRBV27 and TRBJ1-6; D is uncertain. The CDR3 consists of 14 residues. Germline CDR1 MNHEY, CDR2 SMNVEV (reference sequence). Trimming left V 4 bases short and J 5 bases short, with 9 bases between. The CDR3 is CASSSRGHNSPLHF. The DNA for the CDR3 is TGTGCCAGCAGTTCCCGAGGGCATAATTCACCCCTCCACTTT.

Only a few counts were recorded for this clone. CDR3 bases: TGTGCCAGCAGCCCCACAGGACAGGTCTACGAGCAGTACTTC. Amino acid sequence: CASSPTGQVYEQYF. This chain links TRBV9 with TRBJ2-7; TRBD1 matches 7 bases. The CDR3 length is 14 residues. V gave up 4 bases and J gave up 3 bases; unmatched junction bases: 7. Germline lookup yields CDR1 SGDLS and CDR2 YYNGEE. The entire variable domain, with the rest obtained from reference TRBV9 and TRBJ2-7, is as follows: DSGVTQTPKHLITATGQRVTLRCSPRSGDLSVYWYQQSLDQGLQFLIQYYNGEERAKGNILERFSAQQFPDLHSELNLSSLELGDSALYFCASSPTGQVYEQYFGPGTRLTVT.

This clone occurred many times. The chain couples TRBV6-6 to TRBJ2-2; tentatively, D is TRBD2 (5 bases). There are 13 residues in the CDR3. CDR1 is MNHNY, CDR2 SVGAGI, per germline (reference sequence). With 6 bases removed from V and 2 bases from J, the gap between germline ends came to 7 bases. The CDR3 here is CASRDFNTGELFF. The CDR3 coding sequence is TGTGCCAGCAGGGACTTTAACACCGGGGAGCTGTTTTTT.

This clone occurred many times. This chain uses TRBV10-3 with TRBJ2-1, with 7 positions matching TRBD1. The CDR3 is made up of 13 amino acids. J was trimmed by 5 bases and V by 8 bases; bases with no gene match: 6. Germline V gene lookup returns CDR1 ENHRY and CDR2 SYGVKD. The CDR3 protein is CAIGAGTDNEQFF. The CDR3 DNA reads TGTGCCATCGGGGCCGGGACAGACAATGAGCAGTTCTTC.

The table lists this clone with many counts. The V call is TRBV5-4, the J call TRBJ2-1, with no clear D. This CDR3 has 11 residues. Trimming left V 4 bases short and J 5 bases short, with 4 bases between. The germline V gene has CDR1 SGHNT and CDR2 YYREEE (reference sequence). CDR3 sequence reads: CASSLNNEQFF. CDR3 DNA sequence: TGTGCCAGCAGCCTTAACAATGAGCAGTTCTTC.

This clone has more than one count but fewer than ten. The CDR3 region has the DNA TGTGCCAGTAGTATTACCGGGACAGCGAACTACGAGCAGTACTTC. Translating it yields CASSITGTANYEQYF. This sequence joins TRBV19 and TRBJ2-5; TRBD1 matches 7 bases. The J call may be wrong; the DNA end is better matched by TRBJ2-7. This CDR3 spans 15 amino acids. CDR1 and CDR2 from the germline V gene are LNHDA and SQIVND (reference sequence).

There are a few counts of this clone. The CDR3 nucleotides read TGTGCCAGTACCCCAGGGGGCCCGCCTAAAGGCACTGAAGCTTTCTTT. The encoded protein is CASTPGGPPKGTEAFF. The chain couples TRBV19 to TRBJ1-1; 8 bases are shared with TRBD1. The CDR3 covers 16 residues. With V trimmed by 7 bases and J by 4 bases, 14 bases remained unmatched. Germline CDR1 reads LNHDA; CDR2 reads SQIVND (reference sequence).

This clone was recorded many times. The chain couples TRBV11-3 to TRBJ2-3; D is unclear. This CDR3 has 15 amino acids. Trimming cost V 0 bases and J 3 bases, with 10 bases left between them. The germline V gene has CDR1 SGHNT and CDR2 YENEEA. Here the CDR3 reads CASSLEASLTDTQYF. CDR3 DNA sequence: TGTGCCAGCAGCTTAGAAGCGAGTCTGACAGATACGCAGTATTTT. Variable domain in full (rest from reference TRBV11-3 and TRBJ2-3): EAGVVQSPRYKIIEKKQPVAFWCNPISGHNTLYWYLQNLGQGPELLIRYENEEAVDDSQLPKDRFSAERLKGVDSTLKIQPAELGDSAVYLCASSLEASLTDTQYFGPGTRLTVL.

At least ten counts were recorded for this clone. The chain couples TRBV7-9 to TRBJ2-7; 12 bases agree with TRBD2. J lost 7 bases, V lost 8 bases, and 9 bases had no gene match. The CDR3 is 14 residues long. In germline, CDR1 is SEHNR, CDR2 FQNEAQ (reference sequence). The CDR3 here is CASGLAGGPGEQYF. CDR3 coding DNA: TGTGCCAGCGGGCTAGCGGGAGGGCCGGGGGAGCAGTACTTC.

This clone was seen ten or more times. The junction departs from the called germline gene at one end, perhaps through a read error. The V gene is TRBV6-5, the J gene TRBJ1-1, with D perhaps matching TRBD1 (6 bases). This CDR3 has 14 amino acids. CDR1 is MNHEY, CDR2 SVGAGI, per germline. The CDR3 spells CASSNSWRGGVAFF. The CDR3 nucleotides read TGTGCCAGCAGTAACTCGTGGAGGGGGGGGGTTGCTTTCTTT.

The V call is TRBV15, the J call TRBJ2-3; TRBD2 matches at 15 bases. The CDR3 consists of 16 residues. Germline CDR1 is LNHNV and CDR2 is YYDKDF (reference sequence). Unmatched junction bases numbered 12, after V lost 5 bases and J lost 12 bases. The CDR3 reads CATSASPGTSGRIQYF. CDR3 sequence (DNA): TGTGCCACCAGCGCTAGTCCCGGGACTAGCGGGAGGATTCAGTATTTT. Together with reference TRBV15 and TRBJ2-3, the CDR3 gives the full variable domain: DAMVIQNPRYQVTQFGKPVTLSCSQTLNHNVMYWYQQKSSQAPKLLFHYYDKDFNNEADTPDNFQSRRPNTSFCFLDIRSPGLGDTAMYLCATSASPGTSGRIQYFGPGTRLTVL.

In its sample, this clone was seen many times. The genes are TRBV27 and TRBJ1-5; no clear D gene. This CDR3 is built from 13 residues. Germline V gene sequence: CDR1 MNHEY, CDR2 SMNVEV (reference sequence). Deletions cut 0 bases from V and 4 bases from J, with 4 bases between. The CDR3 DNA sequence: TGTGCCAGCAGTTTATCGAGTAATCAGCCCCAGCATTTT. It yields the protein CASSLSSNQPQHF.